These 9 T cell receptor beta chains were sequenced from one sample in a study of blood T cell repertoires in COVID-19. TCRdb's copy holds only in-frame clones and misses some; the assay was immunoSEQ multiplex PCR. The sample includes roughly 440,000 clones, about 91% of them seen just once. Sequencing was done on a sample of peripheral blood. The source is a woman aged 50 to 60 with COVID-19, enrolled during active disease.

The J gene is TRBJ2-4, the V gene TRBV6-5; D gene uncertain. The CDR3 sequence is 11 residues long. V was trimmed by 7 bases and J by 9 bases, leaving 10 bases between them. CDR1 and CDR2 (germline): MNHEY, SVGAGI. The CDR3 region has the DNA TGTGCCAGCAACGAGATCGGCATTCAGTACTTC. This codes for CASNEIGIQYF.

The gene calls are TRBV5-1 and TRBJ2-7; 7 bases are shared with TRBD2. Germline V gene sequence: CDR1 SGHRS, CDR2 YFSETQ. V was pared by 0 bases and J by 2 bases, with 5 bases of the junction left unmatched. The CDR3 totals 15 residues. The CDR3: CASSLVAGVAYEQYF. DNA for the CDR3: TGCGCCAGCAGCTTGGTTGCGGGGGTTGCCTACGAGCAGTACTTC.

Here the CDR3 DNA reads TGTGCCAGTAGTAGACACCGAGACGGATTGAACACTGAAGCTTTCTTT. Translated: CASSRHRDGLNTEAFF. The V and J genes are TRBV19 and TRBJ1-1; D is unclear. Germline loops: CDR1 LNHDA, CDR2 SQIVND (reference sequence). The CDR3 is made up of 16 amino acids. The V end lost 4 bases, the J end lost 0 bases, and 15 bases lay between the germline ends.

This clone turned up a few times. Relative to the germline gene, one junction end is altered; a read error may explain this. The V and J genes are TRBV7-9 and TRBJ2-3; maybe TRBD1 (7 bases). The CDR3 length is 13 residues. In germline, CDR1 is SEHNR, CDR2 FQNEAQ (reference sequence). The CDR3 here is CASSLHARGALDF. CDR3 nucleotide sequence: TGTGCCAGCAGCCTACATGCCAGGGGGGCTTTGGATTTT.

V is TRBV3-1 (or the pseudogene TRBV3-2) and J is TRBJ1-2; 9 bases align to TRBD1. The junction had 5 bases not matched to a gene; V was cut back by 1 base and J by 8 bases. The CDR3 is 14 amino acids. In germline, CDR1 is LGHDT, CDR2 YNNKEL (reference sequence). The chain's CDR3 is CASSQVQGAGGYTF. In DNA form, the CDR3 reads TGTGCCAGCAGCCAAGTACAGGGGGCAGGGGGCTACACCTTC.

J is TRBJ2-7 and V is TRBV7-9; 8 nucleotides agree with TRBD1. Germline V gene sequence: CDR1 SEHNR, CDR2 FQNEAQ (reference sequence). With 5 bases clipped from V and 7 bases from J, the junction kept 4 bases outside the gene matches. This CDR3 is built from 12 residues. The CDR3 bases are TGTGCCAGCAGCCTTGACAGGGGTGAGCAGTACTTC. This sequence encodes CASSLDRGEQYF. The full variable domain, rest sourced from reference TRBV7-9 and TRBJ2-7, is DTGVSQNPRHKITKRGQNVTFRCDPISEHNRLYWYRQTLGQGPEFLTYFQNEAQLEKSRLLSDRFSAERPKGSFSTLEIQRTEQGDSAMYLCASSLDRGEQYFGPGTRLTVT.

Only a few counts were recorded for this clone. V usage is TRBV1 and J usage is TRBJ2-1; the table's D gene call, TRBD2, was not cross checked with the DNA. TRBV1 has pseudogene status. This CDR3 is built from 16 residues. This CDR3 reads CTSSQGLAGGRDEQFF. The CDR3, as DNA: TGCACCAGCAGCCAGGGACTAGCGGGGGGGCGGGATGAGCAGTTCTTC.

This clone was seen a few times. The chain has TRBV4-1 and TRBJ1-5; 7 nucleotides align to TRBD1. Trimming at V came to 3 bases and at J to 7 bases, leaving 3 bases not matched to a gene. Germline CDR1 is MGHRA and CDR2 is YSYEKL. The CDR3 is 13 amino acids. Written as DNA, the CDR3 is TGCGCCAGCAGCCATACAGGGGACCAGCCCCAGCATTTT. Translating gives CASSHTGDQPQHF.

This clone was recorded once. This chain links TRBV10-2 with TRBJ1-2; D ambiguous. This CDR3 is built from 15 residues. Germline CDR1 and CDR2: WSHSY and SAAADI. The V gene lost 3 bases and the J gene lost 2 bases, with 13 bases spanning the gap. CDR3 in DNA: TGCGCCAGCAGTGATGGAGGAGGGCGGAACTATGGCTACACCTTC. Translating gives CASSDGGGRNYGYTF.